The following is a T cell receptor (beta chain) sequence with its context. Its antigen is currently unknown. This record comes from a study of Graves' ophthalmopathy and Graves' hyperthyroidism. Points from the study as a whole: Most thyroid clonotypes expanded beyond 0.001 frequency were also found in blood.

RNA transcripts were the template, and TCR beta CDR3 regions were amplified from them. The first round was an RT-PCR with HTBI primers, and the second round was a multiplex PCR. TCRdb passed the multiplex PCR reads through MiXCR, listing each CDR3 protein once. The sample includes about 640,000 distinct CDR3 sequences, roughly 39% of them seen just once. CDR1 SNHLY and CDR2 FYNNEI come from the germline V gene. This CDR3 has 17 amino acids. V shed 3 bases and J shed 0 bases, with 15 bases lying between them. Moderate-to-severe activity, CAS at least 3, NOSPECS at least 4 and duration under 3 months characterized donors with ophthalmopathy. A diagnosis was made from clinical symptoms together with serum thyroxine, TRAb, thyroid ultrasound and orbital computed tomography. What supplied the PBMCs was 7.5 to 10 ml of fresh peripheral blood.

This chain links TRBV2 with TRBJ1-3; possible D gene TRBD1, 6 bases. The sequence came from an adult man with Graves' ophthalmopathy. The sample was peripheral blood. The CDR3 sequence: CASSDSRGQGSGNTIYF. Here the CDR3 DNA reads TGTGCCAGCAGTGATTCTCGGGGACAAGGCTCTGGAAACACCATATATTTT.